These T cell receptor beta chains were read from a single sample in a study of cytomegalovirus exposure and HLA in healthy donors. TCRdb's table, derived via immunoSEQ multiplex PCR, lists solely in-frame clones and lacks some. The sample yields around 100,000 clones, roughly 71% seen once. The sequencing sample was made of PBMCs. These receptors were collected from a man in his forties in good health and CMV-seropositive. CDR3s include the opening cysteine and the closing phenylalanine or tryptophan. The order of the fields is J gene, CDR3 length, V gene, clone size, CDR3 protein. The listing skips clone size in some rows; elsewhere it reads once, few, many or a size class.

J: TRBJ2-1; length: 13; V: TRBV7-9; size: once; CDR3: CASSIRVMDEQFF
J: TRBJ2-7; length: 15; V: TRBV27; size: -; CDR3: CASSLGGRDRDEQYF
J: TRBJ2-1; length: 12; V: TRBV6-6; size: few; CDR3: CASREGGNEQFF
J: TRBJ2-4; length: 15; V: TRBV5-1; size: -; CDR3: CASSLGAGALNIQYF
J: TRBJ1-4; length: 16; V: TRBV12-2; size: once; CDR3: CASRPPRARANEKLFF
J: TRBJ2-6; length: 18; V: TRBV19; size: -; CDR3: CASSKGGPGPSGANVLTF
J: TRBJ1-1; length: 14; V: TRBV28; size: -; CDR3: CASTLRPLGTEAFF
J: TRBJ2-1; length: 15; V: TRBV14; size: -; CDR3: CASSQLLAGINEQFF
J: TRBJ1-5; length: 15; V: TRBV19; size: -; CDR3: CASSIGGFSNQPQHF
J: TRBJ2-1; length: 17; V: TRBV28; size: -; CDR3: CASRVKSGTSSYNEQFF
J: TRBJ2-3; length: 15; V: TRBV7-8; size: -; CDR3: CASSLGGRGTDTQYF
J: TRBJ1-1; length: 14; V: TRBV5-4; size: few; CDR3: CASSSGQGRTEAFF
J: TRBJ1-1; length: 15; V: TRBV7-9; size: -; CDR3: CASSHGTGSDTEAFF
J: TRBJ2-7; length: 14; V: TRBV28; size: -; CDR3: CASTRGGETYEQYF
J: TRBJ2-1; length: 16; V: TRBV11-2; size: -; CDR3: CASSLGAGPFYNEQFF
J: TRBJ2-1; length: 12; V: TRBV30; size: -; CDR3: CAWSVSRNEQFF
J: TRBJ2-1; length: 17; V: TRBV7-2; size: -; CDR3: CASSARLAGGPHNEQFF
J: TRBJ1-4; length: 15; V: TRBV2; size: -; CDR3: CASSVTGTGGEKLFF
J: TRBJ2-1; length: 11; V: TRBV2; size: -; CDR3: CASTEDNEQFF
J: TRBJ2-5; length: 15; V: TRBV6-1; size: once; CDR3: CASSETDAGLETQYF
J: TRBJ1-5; length: 16; V: TRBV27; size: few; CDR3: CASRGTGGDSNQPQHF
J: TRBJ2-7; length: 14; V: TRBV28; size: -; CDR3: CASTAGGQMYEQYF
J: TRBJ2-7; length: 15; V: TRBV6-5; size: -; CDR3: CASSPQQGAVRGQYF